A selection of T cell receptor beta chains follows, all from one sample in a study of blood T cell repertoires in COVID-19. The table came from immunoSEQ multiplex PCR; TCRdb's copy has only in-frame clones and leaves some out. The data contain over 110,000 clones, less than 80% of them singletons. The sample consisted of peripheral blood. These receptors were taken from a man aged 55 to 70 with acute or convalescent COVID-19. The CDR3 runs from the conserved cysteine through the conserved F or W. The D gene is left open where the match is weak. Size is omitted from some rows. Given values are once, few, many or a class for expanded clones.

.	TRBV28	.	TRBJ1-2	CASRAGSYGYTF	TGTGCCAGCAGAGCGGGAAGCTATGGCTACACCTTC
TRBD2	TRBV7-8	.	TRBJ2-7	CASSLTSGRTYEQYF	TGTGCCAGCAGCTTGACTAGCGGGAGGACCTACGAGCAGTACTTC
.	TRBV18	.	TRBJ2-5	CASSPAGGRQETQYF	TGTGCCAGTTCACCGGCCGGGGGACGCCAAGAGACCCAGTACTTC
.	TRBV5-6	.	TRBJ1-4	CASSQTPRESEKLFF	TGTGCCAGCAGCCAGACTCCGAGGGAAAGCGAAAAACTGTTTTTT
.	TRBV18	once	TRBJ1-4	CASSPLQDEKLFF	TGTGCCAGCTCACCACTCCAGGATGAAAAACTGTTTTTT
.	TRBV5-8	.	TRBJ1-4	CASSLPHRGSTNEKLFF	TGTGCCAGCAGCTTGCCCCATAGGGGTTCAACTAATGAAAAACTGTTTTTT
.	TRBV6-5	many	TRBJ2-3	CASSQGGSTDTQYF	TGTGCCAGCAGTCAGGGGGGCTCCACAGATACGCAGTATTTT
.	TRBV6-5	once	TRBJ1-6	CASRDNGNNSPLHF	TGTGCCAGCAGGGACAATGGAAATAATTCACCCCTCCACTTT
TRBD2	TRBV30	few	TRBJ2-5	CAWTKLAGGPGRSSETQYF	TGTGCCTGGACCAAACTAGCGGGAGGGCCGGGAAGGTCAAGCGAGACCCAGTACTTC
TRBD2	TRBV11-2	.	TRBJ2-3	CASSPGERERGGTQYF	TGTGCCAGCAGCCCCGGGGAGCGGGAGAGAGGTGGGACGCAGTATTTT
.	TRBV5-4	.	TRBJ1-1	CASSLEGESTEAFF	TGTGCCAGCAGCTTGGAAGGGGAAAGCACTGAAGCTTTCTTT
.	TRBV27	.	TRBJ1-3	CASSSPVSGNTIYF	TGTGCCAGCAGTTCCCCGGTCTCTGGAAACACCATATATTTT
.	TRBV5-1	.	TRBJ1-1	CASSLQGLAEAFF	TGCGCCAGCAGCCTGCAGGGTTTAGCTGAAGCTTTCTTT
.	TRBV9	.	TRBJ1-6	CASSVGRGKNSPLHF	TGTGCCAGCAGCGTAGGAAGGGGGAAAAATTCACCCCTCCACTTT
.	TRBV10-3	.	TRBJ1-1	CAISELHGNTEAFF	TGTGCCATCAGTGAGCTTCACGGGAACACTGAAGCTTTCTTT
.	TRBV7-2	.	TRBJ2-2	CASSLPGRFPGELFF	TGTGCCAGCAGCTTACCGGGGAGGTTCCCCGGGGAGCTGTTTTTT
TRBD2	TRBV5-1	.	TRBJ2-7	CASSGGLAGPLVQYF	TGCGCCAGCAGCGGAGGACTAGCGGGGCCCCTGGTGCAGTACTTC
.	TRBV5-4	.	TRBJ2-5	CASSSSQGEGETQYF	TGTGCCAGCAGCTCGTCACAGGGGGAGGGAGAGACCCAGTACTTC
TRBD2	TRBV7-2	.	TRBJ2-1	CASSLIAGGTYNEQFF	TGTGCCAGCAGCTTGATAGCGGGAGGAACCTACAATGAGCAGTTCTTC
.	TRBV14	.	TRBJ1-3	CASSSTGGGTIYF	TGTGCCAGCAGCTCCACGGGTGGCGGCACCATATATTTT
TRBD2	TRBV9	.	TRBJ2-1	CASSGGGLAGNVGEQFF	TGTGCCAGCAGCGGGGGGGGACTAGCGGGAAACGTTGGTGAGCAGTTCTTC
.	TRBV6-5	.	TRBJ2-7	CASTKDEQYF	TGTGCCAGCACTAAAGACGAGCAGTACTTC